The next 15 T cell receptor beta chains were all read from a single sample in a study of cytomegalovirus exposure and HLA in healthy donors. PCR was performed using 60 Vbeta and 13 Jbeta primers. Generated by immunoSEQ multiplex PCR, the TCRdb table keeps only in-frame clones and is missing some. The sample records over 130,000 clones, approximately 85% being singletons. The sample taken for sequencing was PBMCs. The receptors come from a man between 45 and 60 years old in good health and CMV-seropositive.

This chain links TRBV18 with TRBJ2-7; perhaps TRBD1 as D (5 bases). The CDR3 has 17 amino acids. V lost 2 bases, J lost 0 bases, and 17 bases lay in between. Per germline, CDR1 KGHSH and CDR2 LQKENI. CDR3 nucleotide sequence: TGTGCCAGCTCACCAAGAATTGACAGCTCCAGCTCCTACGAGCAGTACTTC. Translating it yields CASSPRIDSSSSYEQYF.

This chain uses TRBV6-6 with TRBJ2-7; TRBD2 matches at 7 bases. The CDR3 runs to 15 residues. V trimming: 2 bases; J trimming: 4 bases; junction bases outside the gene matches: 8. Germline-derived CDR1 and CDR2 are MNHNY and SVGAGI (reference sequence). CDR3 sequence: CASSYRREGPYEQYF. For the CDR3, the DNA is TGTGCCAGCAGTTACCGGAGGGAGGGCCCGTACGAGCAGTACTTC.

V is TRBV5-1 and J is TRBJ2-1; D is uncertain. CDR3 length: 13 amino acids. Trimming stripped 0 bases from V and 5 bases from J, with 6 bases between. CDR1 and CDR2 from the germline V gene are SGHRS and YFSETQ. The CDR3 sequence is CASSLDRNNEQFF. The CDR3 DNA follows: TGCGCCAGCAGCTTGGACAGAAACAATGAGCAGTTCTTC. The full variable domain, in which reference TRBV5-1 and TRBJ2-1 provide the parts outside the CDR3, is KAGVTQTPRYLIKTRGQQVTLSCSPISGHRSVSWYQQTPGQGLQFLFEYFSETQRNKGNFPGRFSGRQFSNSRSEMNVSTLELGDSALYLCASSLDRNNEQFFGPGTRLTVL.

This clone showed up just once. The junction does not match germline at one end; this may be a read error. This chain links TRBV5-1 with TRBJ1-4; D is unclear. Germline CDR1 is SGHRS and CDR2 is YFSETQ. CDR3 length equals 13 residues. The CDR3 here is CASSLQMNEKLFF. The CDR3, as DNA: TGTGCCAGCAGCTTACAAATGAATGAAAAACTGTTTTTT.

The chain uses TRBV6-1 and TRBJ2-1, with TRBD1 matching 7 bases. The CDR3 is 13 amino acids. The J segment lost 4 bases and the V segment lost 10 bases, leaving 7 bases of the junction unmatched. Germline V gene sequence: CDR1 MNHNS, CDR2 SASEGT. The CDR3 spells CATGQVFYNEQFF. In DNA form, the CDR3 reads TGTGCCACCGGACAGGTTTTTTACAATGAGCAGTTCTTC.

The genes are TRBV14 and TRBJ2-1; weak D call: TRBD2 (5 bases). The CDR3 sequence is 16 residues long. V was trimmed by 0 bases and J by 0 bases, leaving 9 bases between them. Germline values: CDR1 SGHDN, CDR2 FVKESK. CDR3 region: CASSQDEGLSYNEQFF. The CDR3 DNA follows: TGTGCCAGCAGCCAAGATGAGGGTCTCTCCTACAATGAGCAGTTCTTC.

CDR3 residues: CASSPRTGINEQYF. CDR3 DNA: TGCGCCAGCAGCCCACGGACAGGGATAAACGAGCAGTACTTC. The rearrangement uses TRBV5-1 and TRBJ2-7; TRBD1 matches 8 bases. V shed 4 bases, J shed 5 bases, and the junction held 8 bases outside the gene matches. The CDR3 covers 14 residues. Germline V CDR1 and CDR2: SGHRS, YFSETQ.

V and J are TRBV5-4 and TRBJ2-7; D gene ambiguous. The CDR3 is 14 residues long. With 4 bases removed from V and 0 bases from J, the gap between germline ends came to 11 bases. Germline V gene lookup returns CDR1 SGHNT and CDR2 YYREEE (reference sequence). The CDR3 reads CASSRSGFSYEQYF. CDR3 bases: TGTGCCAGCAGCAGATCGGGTTTCTCCTACGAGCAGTACTTC.

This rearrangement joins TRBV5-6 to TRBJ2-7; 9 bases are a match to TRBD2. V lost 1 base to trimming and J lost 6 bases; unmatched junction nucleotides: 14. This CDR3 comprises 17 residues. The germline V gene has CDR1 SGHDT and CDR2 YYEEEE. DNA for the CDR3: TGTGCCAGCAGCTTGCTGGGCGCGGGAGGGCCTTCCCTCGAGCAGTACTTC. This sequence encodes CASSLLGAGGPSLEQYF.

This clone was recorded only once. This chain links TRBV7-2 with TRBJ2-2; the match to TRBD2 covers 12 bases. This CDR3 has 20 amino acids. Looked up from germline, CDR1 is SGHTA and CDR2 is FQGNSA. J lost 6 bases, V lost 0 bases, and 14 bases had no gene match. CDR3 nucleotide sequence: TGTGCCAGCAGCTTAGCGAGACTAGCGGGAGCGGCTAATCGGCCCGGGGAGCTGTTTTTT. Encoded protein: CASSLARLAGAANRPGELFF. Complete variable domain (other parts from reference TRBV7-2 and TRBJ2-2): GAGVSQSPSNKVTEKGKDVELRCDPISGHTALYWYRQSLGQGLEFLIYFQGNSAPDKSGLPSDRFSAERTGGSVSTLTIQRTQQEDSAVYLCASSLARLAGAANRPGELFFGEGSRLTVL.

The CDR3 nucleotides are TGCGCCAGCAGCTTGGTGCAGGACAGCTCCTACGAGCAGTACTTC. Encoded protein: CASSLVQDSSYEQYF. This chain uses TRBV5-1 with TRBJ2-7; the D gene is possibly TRBD1 (6 bases). The CDR3 is made up of 15 amino acids. V gave up 0 bases and J gave up 0 bases, with 10 bases separating them. Germline values: CDR1 SGHRS, CDR2 YFSETQ.

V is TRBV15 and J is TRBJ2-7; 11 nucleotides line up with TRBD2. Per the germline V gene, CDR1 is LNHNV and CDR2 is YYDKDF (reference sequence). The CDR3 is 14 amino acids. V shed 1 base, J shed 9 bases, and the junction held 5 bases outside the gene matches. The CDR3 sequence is CATSRAGSGRVQYF. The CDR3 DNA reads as TGTGCCACCAGCAGAGCGGGTAGCGGGAGGGTGCAGTACTTC.

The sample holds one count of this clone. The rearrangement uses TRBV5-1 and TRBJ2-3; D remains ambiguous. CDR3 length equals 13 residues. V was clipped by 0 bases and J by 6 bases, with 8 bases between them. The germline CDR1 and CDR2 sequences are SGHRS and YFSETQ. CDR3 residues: CASSLELFDTQYF. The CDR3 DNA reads TGCGCCAGCAGCTTGGAGCTGTTCGATACGCAGTATTTT.

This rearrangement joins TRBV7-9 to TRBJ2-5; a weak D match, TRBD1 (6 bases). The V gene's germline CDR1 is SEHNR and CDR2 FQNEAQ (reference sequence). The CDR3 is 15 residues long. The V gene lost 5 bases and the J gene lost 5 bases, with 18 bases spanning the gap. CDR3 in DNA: TGTGCCAGCAGCCCGACAAATGGGGGCGCCGAGACCCAGTACTTC. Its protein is CASSPTNGGAETQYF. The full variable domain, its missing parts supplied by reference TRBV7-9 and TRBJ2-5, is DTGVSQNPRHKITKRGQNVTFRCDPISEHNRLYWYRQTLGQGPEFLTYFQNEAQLEKSRLLSDRFSAERPKGSFSTLEIQRTEQGDSAMYLCASSPTNGGAETQYFGPGTRLLVL.

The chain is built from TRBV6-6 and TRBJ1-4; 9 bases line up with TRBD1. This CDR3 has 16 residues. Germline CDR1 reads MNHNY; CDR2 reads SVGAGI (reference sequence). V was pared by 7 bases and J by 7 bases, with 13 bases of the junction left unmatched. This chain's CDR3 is CASMGRRGQGVEKLFF. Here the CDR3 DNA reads TGTGCCAGCATGGGACGGCGGGGACAGGGAGTTGAAAAACTGTTTTTT.